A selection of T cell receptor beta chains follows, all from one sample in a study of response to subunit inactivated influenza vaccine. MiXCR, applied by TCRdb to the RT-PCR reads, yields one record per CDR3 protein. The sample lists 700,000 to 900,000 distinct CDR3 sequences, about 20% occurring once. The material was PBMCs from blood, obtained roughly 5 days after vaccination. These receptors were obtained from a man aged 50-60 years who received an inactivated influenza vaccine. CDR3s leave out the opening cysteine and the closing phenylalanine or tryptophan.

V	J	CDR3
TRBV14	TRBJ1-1	ASSPQTVNTEAF
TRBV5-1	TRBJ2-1	ASSLQDRTYNEQF
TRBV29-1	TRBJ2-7	SVGDRPYEQY
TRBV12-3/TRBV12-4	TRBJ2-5	ASSFAGRETQY
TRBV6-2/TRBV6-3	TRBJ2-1	ASSYRRDYYNEQF
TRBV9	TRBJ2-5	ASSVGFGHQETQY
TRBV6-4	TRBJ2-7	ASSDSQEDYEQY
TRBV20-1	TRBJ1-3	SARPRTSQTVRWSGNTIY
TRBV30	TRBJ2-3	AWDPWDDASTDTQY
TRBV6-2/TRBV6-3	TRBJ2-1	ASTPQGRGSYNEQF
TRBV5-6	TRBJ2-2	ATGMGHWSGELF
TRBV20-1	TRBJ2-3	SARVPGLAGGGTDTQY
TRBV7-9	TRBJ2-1	ASRVAGGPWDEQF
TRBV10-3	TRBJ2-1	AISGSATSADNEQF
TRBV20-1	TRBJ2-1	SASDSYNEQF
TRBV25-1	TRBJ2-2	ASSHPGGRSGELF
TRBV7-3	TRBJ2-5	ASSSTSGIQETQY
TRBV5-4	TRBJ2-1	ASSRLAGASGNEQF
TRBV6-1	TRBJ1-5	ASKEGTGGQPQH
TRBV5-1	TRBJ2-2	ASSGQGRNTGELF
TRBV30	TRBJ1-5	AWSVTFGQPQH
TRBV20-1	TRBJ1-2	SAKPDWYGYT
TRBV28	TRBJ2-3	ASSFSLAGVRGTDTQY
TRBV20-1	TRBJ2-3	SAGPPGTSFTDTQY
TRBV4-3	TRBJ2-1	ASSQDLGRAGGDEQF